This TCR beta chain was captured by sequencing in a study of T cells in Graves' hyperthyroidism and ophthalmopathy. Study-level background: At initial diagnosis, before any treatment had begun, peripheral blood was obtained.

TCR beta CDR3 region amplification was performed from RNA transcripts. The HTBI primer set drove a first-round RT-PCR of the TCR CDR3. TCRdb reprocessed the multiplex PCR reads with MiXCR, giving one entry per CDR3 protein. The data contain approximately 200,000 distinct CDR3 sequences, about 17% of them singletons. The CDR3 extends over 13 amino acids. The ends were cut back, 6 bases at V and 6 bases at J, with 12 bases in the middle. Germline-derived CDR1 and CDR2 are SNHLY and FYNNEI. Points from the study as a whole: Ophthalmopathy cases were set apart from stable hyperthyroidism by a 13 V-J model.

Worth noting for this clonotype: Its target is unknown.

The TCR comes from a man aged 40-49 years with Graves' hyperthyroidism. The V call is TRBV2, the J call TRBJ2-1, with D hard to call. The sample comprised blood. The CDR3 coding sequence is TGTGCCAGCAGGGCCGCTACGGTCAATGAGCAGTTCTTC. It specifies CASRAATVNEQFF.